Listed below are T cell receptor beta chains from one sample, sequenced in a study of shared clonotypes between healthy human individuals. Assay used: immunoSEQ multiplex PCR; TCRdb lists only in-frame clones, some missing. The data contain hundreds of thousands of clones, roughly 87% of them singletons. The sequenced sample consisted of memory CD8+ T cells sorted from blood. Receptors were obtained from a man aged 18-30 years in good health. The CDR3 runs from the conserved cysteine through the conserved F or W. The D gene is left open where the match is weak. Some rows have no size entry. The others give once, few or many, or a class for an expanded clone.

NA	TRBJ2-7	NA	TRBV11-2	TGTGCCAGCAGCTTCCACCGGACTACCCCCTACGAGCAGTACTTC	CASSFHRTTPYEQYF
NA	TRBJ2-2	NA	TRBV19	TGTGCCACCACACAGAGAGATTACACCGGGGAGCTGTTTTTT	CATTQRDYTGELFF
NA	TRBJ2-7	NA	TRBV19	TGTGCCAGTAGTATTTCGGACTACGAGCAGTACTTC	CASSISDYEQYF
NA	TRBJ2-3	NA	TRBV11-2	TGTGCCAGCAGCTTAACTTCTAGCACAGATACGCAGTATTTT	CASSLTSSTDTQYF
TRBD1	TRBJ2-4	NA	TRBV2	TGTGCCAGCAGTGAACACCGACAGGGGGACATTCAGTACTTC	CASSEHRQGDIQYF
NA	TRBJ2-1	NA	TRBV28	TGTGCCAGCAGGGGTCGAGGGCCTTACAATGAGCAGTTCTTC	CASRGRGPYNEQFF
TRBD1	TRBJ1-6	once	TRBV10-2	TGCGCCAGCAGTGAAGGACAGGGAACCTATAATTCACCCCTCCACTTT	CASSEGQGTYNSPLHF
NA	TRBJ1-2	NA	TRBV5-1	TGCGCCAGCAGCTTGGTGGGCAAGGAGGGCTACACCTTC	CASSLVGKEGYTF
NA	TRBJ1-6	NA	TRBV5-1	TGCGCCAGCAGCTTGGTAGGCCAGAAGTATAATTCACCCCTCCACTTT	CASSLVGQKYNSPLHF
NA	TRBJ1-5	NA	TRBV6-1	TGTGCCAGCAGTGCTACCAAATTAGAGGGGGGCGGGAGCAGCAATCAGCCCCAGCATTTT	CASSATKLEGGGSSNQPQHF
NA	TRBJ2-5	NA	TRBV18	TGTGCCAGCTCACCACCGATAGGGGAGAAGACCCAGTACTTC	CASSPPIGEKTQYF
NA	TRBJ2-5	NA	TRBV27	TGTGCCAGCGGCCCTAGGGATCAAGAGACCCAGTACTTC	CASGPRDQETQYF
NA	TRBJ2-7	NA	TRBV28	TGTGCCAGCAGCCCGTATGAGGGAGGGGGTTACGAGCAGTACTTC	CASSPYEGGGYEQYF
NA	TRBJ1-2	NA	TRBV27	TGTGCCAGCAGTACCCTCGACAGGCCAGGTGGTGGCTACACCTTC	CASSTLDRPGGGYTF
NA	TRBJ1-1	NA	TRBV7-3	TGTGCCAGCGCGTCGAGCCACGGCACTGAAGCTTTCTTT	CASASSHGTEAFF
NA	TRBJ1-2	NA	TRBV27	TGTGCCAGCAGTTTATTATTCGGGGATCGCTACACCTTC	CASSLLFGDRYTF